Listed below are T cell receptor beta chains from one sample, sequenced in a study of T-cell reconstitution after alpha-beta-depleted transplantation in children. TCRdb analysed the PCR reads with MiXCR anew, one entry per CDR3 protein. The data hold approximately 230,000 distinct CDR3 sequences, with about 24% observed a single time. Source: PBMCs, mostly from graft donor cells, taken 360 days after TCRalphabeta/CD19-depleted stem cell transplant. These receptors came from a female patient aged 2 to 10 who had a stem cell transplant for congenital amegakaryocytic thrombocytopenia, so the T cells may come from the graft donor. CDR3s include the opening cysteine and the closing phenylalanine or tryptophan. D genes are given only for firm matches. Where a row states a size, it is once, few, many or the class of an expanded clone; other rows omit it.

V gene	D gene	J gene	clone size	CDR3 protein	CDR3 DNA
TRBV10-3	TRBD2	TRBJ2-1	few	CAISESSRAGTSYNEQFF	TGTGCCATCAGTGAGTCGAGTAGAGCGGGGACCTCCTACAATGAGCAGTTCTTC
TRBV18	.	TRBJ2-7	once	CASSPEIRTFSYEQYF	TGTGCCAGCTCACCAGAGATCAGGACCTTCTCCTACGAGCAGTACTTC
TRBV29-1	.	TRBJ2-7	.	CSVRGPPGEQYF	TGCAGCGTCCGGGGCCCACCCGGCGAGCAGTACTTC
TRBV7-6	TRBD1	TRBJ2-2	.	CASSQGTVSYYTGELFF	TGTGCCAGCAGCCAGGGGACAGTGAGTTACTACACCGGGGAGCTGTTTTTT
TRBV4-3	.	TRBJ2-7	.	CASSQEPCYEQYF	TGCGCCAGCAGCCAAGAACCGTGCTACGAGCAGTACTTC
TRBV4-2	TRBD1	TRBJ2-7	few	CASSQAGTVAHEQYF	TGTGCCAGCAGCCAAGCCGGGACAGTTGCCCACGAGCAGTACTTC
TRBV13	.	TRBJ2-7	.	CASRRGGEKYEQYF	TGTGCCAGCAGACGTGGAGGGGAAAAATACGAGCAGTACTTC
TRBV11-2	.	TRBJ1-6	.	CASSSRTVYDSPLHF	TGTGCCAGCAGCTCCCGGACGGTCTATGATTCACCCCTCCACTTT
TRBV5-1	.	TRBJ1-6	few	CASSEGYPGSPLHF	TGCGCCAGCAGCGAAGGGTATCCCGGCTCACCCCTCCACTTT
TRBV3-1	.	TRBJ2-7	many	CASSQGYEQYF	TGCGCCAGCAGCCAAGGGTACGAGCAGTACTTC
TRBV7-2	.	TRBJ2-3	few	CASSFGGTRGDTQYF	TGTGCCAGCAGCTTCGGCGGGACCCGAGGAGATACGCAGTATTTT
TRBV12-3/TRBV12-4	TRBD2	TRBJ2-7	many	CASSLVRAGGNYEQYF	TGTGCCAGCAGTTTAGTAAGGGCGGGGGGGAACTACGAGCAGTACTTC
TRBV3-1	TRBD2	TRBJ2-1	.	CASSHGIAGETYNEQFF	TGTGCCAGCAGCCATGGCATAGCGGGGGAGACCTACAATGAGCAGTTCTTC
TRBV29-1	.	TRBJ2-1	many	CSVEVGFGPGNEQFF	TGCAGCGTTGAAGTTGGATTCGGGCCTGGTAATGAGCAGTTCTTC
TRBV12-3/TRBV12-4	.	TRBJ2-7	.	CASSLSPPLYEQYF	TGTGCCAGCAGTTTAAGCCCCCCCCTCTACGAGCAGTACTTC
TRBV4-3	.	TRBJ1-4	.	CASSQEVVREKLFF	TGCGCCAGCAGCCAAGAAGTTGTTCGCGAAAAACTGTTTTTT
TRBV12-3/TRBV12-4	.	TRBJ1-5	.	CASSFKVDQPQHF	TGTGCCAGCAGTTTCAAGGTGGATCAGCCCCAGCATTTT
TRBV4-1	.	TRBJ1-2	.	CASSGGEYGYTF	TGCGCCAGCAGTGGGGGAGAATATGGCTACACCTTC
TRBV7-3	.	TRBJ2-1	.	CASSLTPGAYVQFF	TGTGCCAGCAGCTTAACCCCTGGGGCTTACGTGCAGTTCTTC
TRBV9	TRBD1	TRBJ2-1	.	CASSVDSIGTGGNEQFF	TGTGCCAGCAGCGTAGATTCGATCGGGACAGGGGGCAATGAGCAGTTCTTC
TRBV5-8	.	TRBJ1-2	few	CASSNTYNYGYTF	TGTGCCAGCAGCAATACCTATAACTATGGCTACACCTTC
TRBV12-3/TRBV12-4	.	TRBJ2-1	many	CASSFLWLDEQFF	TGTGCCAGCAGTTTTCTTTGGTTGGATGAGCAGTTCTTC
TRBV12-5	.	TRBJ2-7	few	CASAGWAKGVGEQYF	TGTGCTAGTGCAGGGTGGGCCAAGGGCGTCGGCGAGCAGTACTTC
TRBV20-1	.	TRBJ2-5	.	CSAIFETQYF	TGCAGTGCGATATTCGAGACCCAGTACTTC
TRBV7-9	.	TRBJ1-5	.	CASSLPGVGQPQHF	TGTGCCAGCAGCTTACCAGGGGTCGGTCAGCCCCAGCATTTT
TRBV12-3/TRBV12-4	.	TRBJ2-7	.	CASRGTSLEQYF	TGTGCCAGCAGGGGGACCAGCCTCGAGCAGTACTTC
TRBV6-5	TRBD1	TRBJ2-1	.	CASSYEGGPTAPQYNEQFF	TGTGCCAGCAGTTACGAAGGGGGCCCCACTGCCCCTCAATACAATGAGCAGTTCTTC
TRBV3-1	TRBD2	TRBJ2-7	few	CASSRRLAGKEQYF	TGTGCCAGCAGCCGCAGACTAGCGGGCAAAGAGCAGTACTTC
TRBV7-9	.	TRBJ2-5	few	CASSLELETQYF	TGTGCCAGCAGCTTAGAGTTGGAGACCCAGTACTTC
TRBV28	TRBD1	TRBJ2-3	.	CASSQDRGSTDTQYF	TGTGCCAGCAGTCAAGACAGGGGAAGCACAGATACGCAGTATTTT
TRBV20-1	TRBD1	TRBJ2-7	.	CSARTGIAYEQYF	TGCAGTGCGCGGACAGGTATCGCCTACGAGCAGTACTTC
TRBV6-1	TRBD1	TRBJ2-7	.	CASSSDRDRRYEQYF	TGTGCCAGCAGCTCGGACCGGGACAGGCGGTACGAGCAGTACTTC
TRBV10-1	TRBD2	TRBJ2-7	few	CASFAGASGKYEQYF	TGCGCCAGCTTTGCGGGGGCTAGCGGGAAATACGAGCAGTACTTC
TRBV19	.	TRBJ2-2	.	CASSSLPGQPGELFF	TGTGCCAGTAGTTCCTTGCCAGGTCAGCCCGGGGAGCTGTTTTTT
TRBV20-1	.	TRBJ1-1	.	CSARKQGSTEAFF	TGCAGTGCTAGAAAGCAGGGAAGCACTGAAGCTTTCTTT
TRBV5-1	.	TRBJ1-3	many	CASSLGTATDGNTIYF	TGCGCCAGCAGCTTGGGTACAGCAACTGACGGAAACACCATATATTTT
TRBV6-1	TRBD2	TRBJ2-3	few	CASSKPGLGTDTQYF	TGTGCCAGCAGCAAACCGGGACTAGGTACAGATACGCAGTATTTT
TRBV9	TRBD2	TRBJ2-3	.	CASSVGRTRVHTDTQYF	TGTGCCAGCAGCGTAGGGAGGACTAGGGTTCACACAGATACGCAGTATTTT
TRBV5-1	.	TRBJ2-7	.	CASSLSSEVSSYEQYF	TGCGCCAGCAGCTTGTCAAGCGAGGTAAGCTCCTACGAGCAGTACTTC
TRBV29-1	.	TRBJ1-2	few	CSVGSRADYGYTF	TGCAGCGTTGGATCCAGGGCGGACTATGGCTACACCTTC
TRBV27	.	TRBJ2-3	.	CASSFLRGVVDTQYF	TGTGCCAGCAGTTTTCTGAGGGGAGTGGTAGATACGCAGTATTTT
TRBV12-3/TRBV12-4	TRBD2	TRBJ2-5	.	CASSFSRTSEETQYF	TGTGCCAGCAGTTTTTCTCGGACTAGCGAGGAGACCCAGTACTTC
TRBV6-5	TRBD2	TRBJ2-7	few	CASSYPLLAGTYEQYF	TGTGCCAGCAGTTACCCGCTACTAGCGGGGACCTACGAGCAGTACTTC
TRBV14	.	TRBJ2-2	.	CASKSWDTGELFF	TGTGCCAGTAAAAGTTGGGACACCGGGGAGCTGTTTTTT
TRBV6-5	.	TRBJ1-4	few	CASSYRGLATNEKLFF	TGTGCCAGCAGTTACCGCGGCCTAGCAACTAATGAAAAACTGTTTTTT
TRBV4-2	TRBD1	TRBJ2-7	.	CASSQGVDRSYEQYF	TGTGCCAGCAGCCAAGGCGTGGACAGGTCCTACGAGCAGTACTTC
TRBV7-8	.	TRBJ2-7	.	CASSLSELSNEQYF	TGTGCCAGCAGCTTATCGGAACTTAGCAACGAGCAGTACTTC
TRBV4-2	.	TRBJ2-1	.	CASSQASGELYNEQFF	TGTGCCAGCAGCCAAGCATCGGGGGAACTCTACAATGAGCAGTTCTTC
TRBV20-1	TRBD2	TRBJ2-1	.	CSARNTLAGAYNEQFF	TGCAGTGCTAGAAATACCCTAGCGGGAGCGTACAATGAGCAGTTCTTC
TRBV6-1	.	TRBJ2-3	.	CASSRTGREDTQYF	TGTGCCAGCAGCCGGACAGGGAGGGAAGATACGCAGTATTTT
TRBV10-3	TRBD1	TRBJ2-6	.	CAISGQGAGANVLTF	TGTGCCATCAGTGGGCAGGGGGCTGGGGCCAACGTCCTGACTTTC
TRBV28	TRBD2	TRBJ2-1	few	CASSLSGRYHYNEQFF	TGTGCCAGCAGCCTTAGCGGGAGGTACCATTACAATGAGCAGTTCTTC
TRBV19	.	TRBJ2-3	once	CASSGPIGGFTHYF	TGTGCCAGTAGCGGCCCAATTGGGGGTTTTACGCATTATTTT